These T cell receptor beta chains were read from a single sample in a study of blood T cell repertoires in COVID-19. The method was immunoSEQ multiplex PCR; TCRdb's version includes in-frame clones alone and lacks a portion of them. Of 350,000 to 400,000 clones listed, over 75% are singletons. The sequenced sample was PBMCs or T cells enriched from blood (not recorded which). The receptors shown here come from a man aged 35-49 years in a cohort exposed to, infected with or recovered from COVID-19 (not recorded which). CDR3s include the opening cysteine and the closing phenylalanine or tryptophan. D genes are given only for firm matches. The size of a clone is reported for some rows only, either as once, few or many, or as a class for expanded clones.

j_gene | v_gene | d_gene | abundance | len | CDR3aa | CDR3nt
TRBJ2-6 | TRBV19 | - | - | 15 | CASSRAGSGANVLTF | TGTGCCAGTAGCAGGGCCGGGTCTGGGGCCAACGTCCTGACTTTC
TRBJ2-1 | TRBV6-5 | - | - | 16 | CASSYSSGPPYNEQFF | TGTGCCAGCAGTTACAGTTCGGGTCCCCCGTACAATGAGCAGTTCTTC
TRBJ2-7 | TRBV28 | TRBD1 | - | 14 | CASSLSAGGTEQYF | TGTGCCAGCAGTTTATCGGCAGGGGGTACCGAGCAGTACTTC
TRBJ2-1 | TRBV7-9 | TRBD1 | - | 17 | CASSPGTGQGANNEQFF | TGTGCCAGCAGCCCCGGTACGGGACAGGGGGCGAACAATGAGCAGTTCTTC
TRBJ1-3 | TRBV6-2/TRBV6-3 | - | - | 14 | CASSYGNSGNTIYF | TGTGCCAGCAGTTACGGCAACTCTGGAAACACCATATATTTT
TRBJ1-1 | TRBV19 | TRBD1 | - | 13 | CASSIDRATEAFF | TGTGCCAGTAGTATCGACAGGGCCACTGAAGCTTTCTTT
TRBJ2-1 | TRBV3-1/TRBV3-2 | - | few | 13 | CASSQERVTEQFF | TGTGCCAGCAGCCAAGAGAGGGTAACTGAGCAGTTCTTC
TRBJ1-1 | TRBV30 | - | - | 11 | CAKQGQLEAFF | TGTGCCAAGCAAGGACAGCTAGAAGCTTTCTTT
TRBJ1-2 | TRBV3-1/TRBV3-2 | TRBD1 | - | 16 | CASSQAPGTGEEGYTF | TGTGCCAGCAGCCAAGCCCCCGGGACAGGGGAAGAAGGCTACACCTTC
TRBJ1-4 | TRBV3-1/TRBV3-2 | TRBD1 | few | 15 | CASSQGGTGNEKLFF | TGTGCCAGCAGCCAAGGGGGGACAGGTAATGAAAAACTGTTTTTT
TRBJ1-6 | TRBV6-1 | - | few | 15 | CASSEGSSYNSPLHF | TGTGCCAGCAGTGAAGGTAGCAGTTATAATTCACCCCTCCACTTT
TRBJ2-1 | TRBV5-1 | - | - | 12 | CASSTPSNEQFF | TGCGCCAGCAGCACCCCTAGTAATGAGCAGTTCTTC
TRBJ1-2 | TRBV11-2 | - | once | 14 | CASSLGGGSYGYTF | TGTGCCAGCAGCTTAGGCGGAGGCAGCTATGGCTACACCTTC
TRBJ2-7 | TRBV10-3 | TRBD2 | - | 14 | CAISGLAGEGEQYF | TGTGCCATCAGTGGACTAGCGGGAGAAGGCGAGCAGTACTTC
TRBJ1-2 | TRBV19 | - | - | 14 | CASKAEPRNYGYTF | TGTGCCAGTAAGGCCGAACCGAGGAACTATGGCTACACCTTC
TRBJ1-1 | TRBV19 | TRBD1 | - | 14 | CASSTGQGSTEAFF | TGTGCCAGTAGTACCGGACAGGGGAGCACTGAAGCTTTCTTT
TRBJ2-5 | TRBV2 | TRBD2 | - | 15 | CASSRIVAGDETQYF | TGTGCCAGCTCAAGGATAGTAGCGGGGGACGAGACCCAGTACTTC
TRBJ1-2 | TRBV27 | - | - | 15 | CASSLSETHAYGYTF | TGTGCCAGCAGTTTATCGGAGACGCACGCCTATGGCTACACCTTC
TRBJ2-7 | TRBV28 | - | - | 15 | CASSSQGPGRYEQYF | TGTGCCAGCAGTTCCCAGGGCCCCGGACGGTACGAGCAGTACTTC
TRBJ2-3 | TRBV7-9 | TRBD1 | once | 17 | CASSLGWTGPHTDTQYF | TGTGCCAGCAGCTTAGGGTGGACAGGACCCCACACAGATACGCAGTATTTT
TRBJ1-5 | TRBV2 | - | - | 13 | CASSEGQYQPQHF | TGTGCCAGCAGCGAAGGACAGTATCAGCCCCAGCATTTT
TRBJ2-2 | TRBV24-1 | - | - | 15 | CATSDAGSDTGELFF | TGTGCCACCAGTGATGCGGGGAGCGACACCGGGGAGCTGTTTTTT
TRBJ2-1 | TRBV19 | - | - | 16 | CASRKDTSPAYNEQFF | TGTGCCAGTAGAAAGGACACTAGCCCTGCCTACAATGAGCAGTTCTTC
TRBJ2-2 | TRBV18 | - | - | 13 | CASSLGNTGELFF | TGTGCCAGCTCGCTAGGGAACACCGGGGAGCTGTTTTTT
TRBJ2-3 | TRBV11-2 | TRBD2 | - | 16 | CASSLGSGRAADTQYF | TGTGCCAGCAGCTTAGGCAGCGGGAGGGCCGCAGATACGCAGTATTTT
TRBJ1-1 | TRBV14 | TRBD1 | - | 17 | CASSYRDRGKLNTEAFF | TGTGCCAGCAGCTATCGGGACAGGGGGAAACTGAACACTGAAGCTTTCTTT
TRBJ2-3 | TRBV5-4 | TRBD1 | - | 15 | CASSLRTGGTDTQYF | TGTGCCAGCAGCTTGCGGACAGGGGGCACAGATACGCAGTATTTT
TRBJ1-2 | TRBV5-1 | TRBD1 | - | 16 | CASSLEVRDRGQGYTF | TGCGCCAGCAGCTTGGAAGTTCGGGACAGGGGGCAAGGCTACACCTTC
TRBJ1-3 | TRBV11-2 | TRBD1 | - | 15 | CASSSGQGTGNTIYF | TGTGCCAGCAGCTCGGGACAGGGAACTGGAAACACCATATATTTT
TRBJ2-7 | TRBV5-5 | TRBD1 | - | 12 | CASSIGQVEQYF | TGTGCCAGCAGCATCGGACAGGTGGAGCAGTACTTC
TRBJ1-2 | TRBV7-9 | TRBD1 | few | 13 | CASSRGQGEGYTF | TGTGCCAGCAGCCGAGGACAGGGTGAAGGCTACACCTTC
TRBJ2-7 | TRBV6-5 | - | once | 11 | CASRAVYEQYF | TGTGCCAGCAGGGCTGTTTACGAGCAGTACTTC
TRBJ1-4 | TRBV30 | TRBD1 | - | 14 | CAGTQGAGNEKLFF | TGTGCCGGGACCCAGGGGGCGGGTAATGAAAAACTGTTTTTT
TRBJ1-2 | TRBV2 | TRBD1 | once | 13 | CASREQGAIRYTF | TGTGCCAGCAGGGAGCAGGGGGCTATCCGCTACACCTTC
TRBJ2-7 | TRBV10-3 | TRBD1 | - | 11 | CANGQGREQYF | TGTGCCAACGGACAGGGCAGGGAGCAGTACTTC
TRBJ2-7 | TRBV7-9 | TRBD2 | - | 14 | CASSQTSGSYEQYF | TGTGCCAGCAGCCAGACTAGCGGGAGCTACGAGCAGTACTTC
TRBJ2-7 | TRBV4-1 | TRBD2 | - | 13 | CASNGLAGYEQYF | TGCGCCAGCAATGGACTAGCGGGCTACGAGCAGTACTTC
TRBJ2-5 | TRBV11-1 | - | - | 12 | CASSSNQETQYF | TGTGCCAGCAGTTCCAACCAAGAGACCCAGTACTTC
TRBJ2-1 | TRBV5-1 | - | - | 12 | CASSFGGNEQFF | TGCGCCAGCAGCTTCGGAGGCAATGAGCAGTTCTTC
TRBJ2-7 | TRBV4-1 | - | - | 16 | CASSQDGGRVTYEQYF | TGCGCCAGCAGCCAAGACGGGGGTCGCGTGACCTACGAGCAGTACTTC
TRBJ2-7 | TRBV7-3 | - | - | 15 | CASSPLWRRIYEQYF | TGTGCCAGCAGCCCACTTTGGAGAAGAATCTACGAGCAGTACTTC
TRBJ1-3 | TRBV5-8 | TRBD1 | - | 14 | CASSRTGVGNTIYF | TGTGCCAGCAGCCGAACAGGGGTTGGAAACACCATATATTTT